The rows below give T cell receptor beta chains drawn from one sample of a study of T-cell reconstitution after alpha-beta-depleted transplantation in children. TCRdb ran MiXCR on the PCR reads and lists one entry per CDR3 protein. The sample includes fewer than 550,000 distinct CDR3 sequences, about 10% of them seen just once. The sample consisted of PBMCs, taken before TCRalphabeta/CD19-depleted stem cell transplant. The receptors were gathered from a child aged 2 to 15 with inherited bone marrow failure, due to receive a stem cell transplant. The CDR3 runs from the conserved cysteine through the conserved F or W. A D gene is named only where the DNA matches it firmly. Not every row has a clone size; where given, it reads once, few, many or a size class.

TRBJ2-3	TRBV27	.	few	CASSFGLTTTDTQYF	TGTGCCAGCAGTTTTGGACTTACCACCACAGATACGCAGTATTTT
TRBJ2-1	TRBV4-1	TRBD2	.	CASSQGLAGGGEQFF	TGCGCCAGCAGCCAGGGACTAGCGGGAGGAGGTGAGCAGTTCTTC
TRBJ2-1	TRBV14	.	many	CASSQDRLRPGEQFF	TGTGCCAGCAGCCAAGATAGGCTCCGGCCGGGTGAGCAGTTCTTC
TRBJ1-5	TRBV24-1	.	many	CATSDSGLFSNQPQHF	TGTGCCACCAGTGACTCGGGACTCTTTAGCAATCAGCCCCAGCATTTT
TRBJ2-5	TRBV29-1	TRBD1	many	CSVDTGTAEETQYF	TGCAGCGTTGATACCGGGACAGCGGAAGAGACCCAGTACTTC
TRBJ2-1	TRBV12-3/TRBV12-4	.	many	CASSFGRLNNEQFF	TGTGCCAGCAGTTTCGGGCGACTTAACAATGAGCAGTTCTTC
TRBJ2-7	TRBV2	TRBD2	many	CASSDPRWERDYPYEQYF	TGTGCCAGCAGTGACCCTCGCTGGGAGCGGGATTACCCCTACGAGCAGTACTTC
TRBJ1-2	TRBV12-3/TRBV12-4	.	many	CASSFNGDYGYTF	TGTGCCAGCAGTTTTAACGGCGACTATGGCTACACCTTC
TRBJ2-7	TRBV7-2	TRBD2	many	CASSLWGEGSSYEQYF	TGTGCCAGCAGCCTCTGGGGGGAGGGAAGCTCCTACGAGCAGTACTTC
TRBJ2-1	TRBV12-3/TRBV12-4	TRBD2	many	CASTLPGLAGNEQFF	TGTGCCAGCACCCTCCCGGGACTAGCGGGGAATGAGCAGTTCTTC
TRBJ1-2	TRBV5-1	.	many	CASSLNAGANHGYTF	TGCGCCAGCAGCTTGAATGCCGGGGCGAATCATGGCTACACCTTC
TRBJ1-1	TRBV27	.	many	CASSLSQRTEAFF	TGTGCCAGCAGTTTATCACAGAGAACTGAAGCTTTCTTT
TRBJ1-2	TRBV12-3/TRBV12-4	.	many	CASSWAEGMGGYTF	TGTGCCAGCAGTTGGGCCGAGGGGATGGGGGGCTACACCTTC
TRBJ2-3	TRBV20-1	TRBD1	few	CSAPGTGQFTDTQYF	TGCAGTGCTCCCGGGACAGGGCAATTCACAGATACGCAGTATTTT
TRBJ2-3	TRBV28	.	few	CASSPLLTDTQYF	TGTGCCAGCAGTCCCCTTCTCACAGATACGCAGTATTTT
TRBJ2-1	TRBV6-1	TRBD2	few	CASTPLAGESYNEQFF	TGTGCCAGCACCCCTCTAGCGGGAGAGTCCTACAATGAGCAGTTCTTC